This T cell receptor beta chain was sequenced during a study of cytomegalovirus exposure and HLA in healthy donors. Broader study findings: With later analysis, a missense DCLRE1C variant became linked to TCR beta V- and J-gene trimming. TCR beta sequences numbering under 20,000 were associated with HLA alleles at 0.05 false discovery rate in a later analysis. Among the most significant clusters, several appeared linked to common viral pathogens in a later analysis.

The PCR made use of 60 Vbeta and 13 Jbeta primers. Repertoires were generated with immunoSEQ multiplex PCR, while TCRdb's copy carries only in-frame clones and drops some. The repertoire has under 200,000 clones, roughly 68% of them found once; the top ten carry 1.8%. This clone was counted once. Its antigen is not identified. The CDR3 consists of 14 residues. V lost 4 bases, J lost 2 bases, and 3 bases stayed unmatched. Germline values: CDR1 MNHEY, CDR2 SMNVEV (reference sequence). The TCR comes from a woman under 40 in good health and CMV-seronegative. V and J are TRBV27 and TRBJ2-7, with 9 bases matching TRBD1. The material sequenced was PBMCs. The CDR3 here is CASSSDRGTYEQYF. CDR3 DNA: TGTGCCAGCAGTTCCGACAGGGGGACCTACGAGCAGTACTTC.